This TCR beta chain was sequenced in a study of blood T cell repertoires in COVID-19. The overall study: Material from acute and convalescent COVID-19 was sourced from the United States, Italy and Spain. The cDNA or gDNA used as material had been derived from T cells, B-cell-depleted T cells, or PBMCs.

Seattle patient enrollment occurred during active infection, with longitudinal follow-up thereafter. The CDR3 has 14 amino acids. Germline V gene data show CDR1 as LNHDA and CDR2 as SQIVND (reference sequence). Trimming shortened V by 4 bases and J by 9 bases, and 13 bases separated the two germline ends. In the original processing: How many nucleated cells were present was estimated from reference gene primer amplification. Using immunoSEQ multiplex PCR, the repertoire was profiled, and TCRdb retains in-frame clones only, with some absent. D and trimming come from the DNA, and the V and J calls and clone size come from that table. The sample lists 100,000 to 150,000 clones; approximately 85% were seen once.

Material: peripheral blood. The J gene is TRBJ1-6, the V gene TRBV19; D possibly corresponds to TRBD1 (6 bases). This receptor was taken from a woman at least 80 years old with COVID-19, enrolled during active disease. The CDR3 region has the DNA TGTGCCAGTAGTAGACAGGCCCCGAGTTCACCCCTCCACTTT. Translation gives CASSRQAPSSPLHF. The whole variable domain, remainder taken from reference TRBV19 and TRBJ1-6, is DGGITQSPKYLFRKEGQNVTLSCEQNLNHDAMYWYRQDPGQGLRLIYYSQIVNDFQKGDIAEGYSVSREKKESFPLTVTSAQKNPTAFYLCASSRQAPSSPLHFGNGTRLTVT.